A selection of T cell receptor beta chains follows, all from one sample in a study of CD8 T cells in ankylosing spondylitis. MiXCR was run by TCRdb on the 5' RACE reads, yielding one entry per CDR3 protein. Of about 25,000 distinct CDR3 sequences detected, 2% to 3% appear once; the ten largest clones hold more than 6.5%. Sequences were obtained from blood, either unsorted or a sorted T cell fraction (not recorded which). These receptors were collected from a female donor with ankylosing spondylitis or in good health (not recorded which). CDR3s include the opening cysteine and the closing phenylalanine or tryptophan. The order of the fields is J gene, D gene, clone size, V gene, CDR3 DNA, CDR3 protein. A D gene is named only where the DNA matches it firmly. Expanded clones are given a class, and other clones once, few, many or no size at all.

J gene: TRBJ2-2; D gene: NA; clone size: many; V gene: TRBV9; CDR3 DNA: TGTGCCAGCAGCGTGCAGGGCACCGGGGAGCTGTTTTTT; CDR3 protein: CASSVQGTGELFF
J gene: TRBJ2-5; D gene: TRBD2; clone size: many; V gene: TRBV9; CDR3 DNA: TGTGCCAGCAGCGTAGACGGGAGGGCGGAAGAGACCCAGTACTTC; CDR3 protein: CASSVDGRAEETQYF
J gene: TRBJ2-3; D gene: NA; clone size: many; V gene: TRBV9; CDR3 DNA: TGTGCCAGCAGCGTCCGCGGGGTGAGCACAGATACGCAGTATTTT; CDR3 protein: CASSVRGVSTDTQYF
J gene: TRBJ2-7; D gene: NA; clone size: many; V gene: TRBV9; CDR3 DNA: TGTGCCAGCAGCGTAGAAGAGGTCACCTACGAGCAGTACTTC; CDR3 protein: CASSVEEVTYEQYF
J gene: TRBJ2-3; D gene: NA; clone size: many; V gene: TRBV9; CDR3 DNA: TGTGCCAGCAGCGTAGGCTTACCCGGTATTTCAGATACGCAGTATTTT; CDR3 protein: CASSVGLPGISDTQYF
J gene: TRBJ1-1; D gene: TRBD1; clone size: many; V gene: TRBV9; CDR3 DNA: TGTGCCAGCAGGAAGACAGGGGGCACTGAAGCTTTCTTT; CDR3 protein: CASRKTGGTEAFF
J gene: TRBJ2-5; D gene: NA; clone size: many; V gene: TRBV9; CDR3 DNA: TGTGCCAGCAGCGTACATCCCGGCCAAGAGACCCAGTACTTC; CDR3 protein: CASSVHPGQETQYF
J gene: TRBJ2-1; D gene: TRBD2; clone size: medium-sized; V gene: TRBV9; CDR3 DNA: TGTGCCAGCAGCGGGGGAGCGGGGGGCCCCACCTACAATGAGCAGTTCTTC; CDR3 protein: CASSGGAGGPTYNEQFF
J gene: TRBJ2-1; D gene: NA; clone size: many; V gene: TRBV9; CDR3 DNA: TGTGCCAGCAGCCCACGGTTCGGAAGTGTCAACAATGAGCAGTTCTTC; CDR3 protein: CASSPRFGSVNNEQFF
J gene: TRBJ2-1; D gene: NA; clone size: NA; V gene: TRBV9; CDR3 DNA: TGTGCCAGCAGCGTAGCGAGTTTATCCTACAATGAGCAGTTCTTC; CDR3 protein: CASSVASLSYNEQFF
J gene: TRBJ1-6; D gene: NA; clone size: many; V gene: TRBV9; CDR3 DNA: TGTGCCAGCAGCGTAGGTACAACAACTAATTCACCCCTCCACTTT; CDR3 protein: CASSVGTTTNSPLHF
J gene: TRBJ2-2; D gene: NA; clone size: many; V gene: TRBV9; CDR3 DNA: TGTGCCAGCAGCGTAGGAGCTAGCGCGAACACCGGGGAGCTGTTTTTT; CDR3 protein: CASSVGASANTGELFF
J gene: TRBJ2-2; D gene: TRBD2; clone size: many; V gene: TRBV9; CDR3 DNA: TGTGCCAGTCATAGCGGGCGGAACACCGGGGAGCTGTTTTTT; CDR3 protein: CASHSGRNTGELFF
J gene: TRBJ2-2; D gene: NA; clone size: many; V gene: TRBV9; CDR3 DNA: TGTGCCAGCAATCCAGGCACGAACACCGGGGAGCTGTTTTTT; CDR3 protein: CASNPGTNTGELFF
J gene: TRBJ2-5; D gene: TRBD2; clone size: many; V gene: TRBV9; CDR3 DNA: TGTGCCAGCAGCGTAGGCCCAGGGACTAGCGGGATAAGACCGAAGACCCAGTACTTC; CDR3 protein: CASSVGPGTSGIRPKTQYF
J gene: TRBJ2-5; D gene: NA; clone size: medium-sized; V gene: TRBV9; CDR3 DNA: TGTGCCAGCAGCGTAGGGACAGCGCAAGAGACCCAGTACTTC; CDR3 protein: CASSVGTAQETQYF
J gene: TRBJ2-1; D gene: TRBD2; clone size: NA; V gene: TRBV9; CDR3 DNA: TGTGCCAGCAGCGTAGATCTAGCGGAAGACAATGAGCAGTTCTTC; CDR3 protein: CASSVDLAEDNEQFF
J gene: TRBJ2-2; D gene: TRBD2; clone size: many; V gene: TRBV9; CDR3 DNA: TGTGCCAGCAGCGTAGAGAGCGGGAATCCCACCGGGGAGCTGTTTTTT; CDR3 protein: CASSVESGNPTGELFF
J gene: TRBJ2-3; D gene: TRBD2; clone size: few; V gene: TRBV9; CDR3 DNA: TGTGCCAGCACCATAGGGGAGGGGATCGGCACAGATACGCAGTATTTT; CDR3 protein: CASTIGEGIGTDTQYF
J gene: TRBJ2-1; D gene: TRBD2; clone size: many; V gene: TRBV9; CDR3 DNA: TGTGCCAGCAGCGTTGGGTCGGGACTAGAAACCGATGAGCAGTTCTTC; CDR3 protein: CASSVGSGLETDEQFF
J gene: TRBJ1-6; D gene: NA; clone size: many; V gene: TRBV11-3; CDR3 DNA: TGTGCCAGCAGCACCCCGGACAGCTCCTATAATTCACCCCTCCACTTT; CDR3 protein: CASSTPDSSYNSPLHF
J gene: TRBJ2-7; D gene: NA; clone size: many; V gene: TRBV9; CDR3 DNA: TGTGCCAGCAGCGTCCCCCCAGGCGAGCAGTACTTC; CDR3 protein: CASSVPPGEQYF
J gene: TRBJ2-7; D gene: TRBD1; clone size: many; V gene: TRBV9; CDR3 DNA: TGTGCCAGCAGCGCGACAGGGGTCCCCTACGAGCAGTACTTC; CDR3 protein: CASSATGVPYEQYF
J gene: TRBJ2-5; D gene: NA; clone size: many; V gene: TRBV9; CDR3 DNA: TGTGCCAGCAGTAGCGAACTTATTCAAGAGACCCAGTACTTC; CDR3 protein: CASSSELIQETQYF
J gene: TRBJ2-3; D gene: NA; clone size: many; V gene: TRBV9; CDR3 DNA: TGTGCCAGCAGCGTAGCCCCATCTGCCACAGATACGCAGTATTTT; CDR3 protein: CASSVAPSATDTQYF
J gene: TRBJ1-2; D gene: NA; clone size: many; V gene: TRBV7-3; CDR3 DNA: TGTGCCAGCTCTTTGGGAATGTCCTGGAGCTACACCTTC; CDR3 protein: CASSLGMSWSYTF
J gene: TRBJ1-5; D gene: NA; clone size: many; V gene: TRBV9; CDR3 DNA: TGTGCCAGCAGCGTGGAAATCAATCAGCCCCAGCATTTT; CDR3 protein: CASSVEINQPQHF
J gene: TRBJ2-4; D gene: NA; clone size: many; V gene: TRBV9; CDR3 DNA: TGTGCCAGCAGCGTAGATCAGGTGACCAAAAACATTCAGTACTTC; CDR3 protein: CASSVDQVTKNIQYF
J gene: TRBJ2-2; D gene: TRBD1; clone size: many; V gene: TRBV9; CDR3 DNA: TGTGCCAGCAGCGTAAGGACAGGGGCCGGCACCGGGGAGCTGTTTTTT; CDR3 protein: CASSVRTGAGTGELFF
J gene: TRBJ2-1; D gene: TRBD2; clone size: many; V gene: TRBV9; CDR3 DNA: TGTGCCAGCAGCGTAGGGGGTAGCGGGACCTACAATGAGCAGTTCTTC; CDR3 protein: CASSVGGSGTYNEQFF
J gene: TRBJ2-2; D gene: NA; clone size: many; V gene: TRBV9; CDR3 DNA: TGTGCCAGCAGCGTAAGGCTAGCAGAGAACACCGGGGAGCTGTTTTTT; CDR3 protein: CASSVRLAENTGELFF
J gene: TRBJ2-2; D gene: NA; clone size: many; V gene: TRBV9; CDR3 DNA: TGTGCCAGCAGCGTAGGCGACACCGGGGAGCTGTTTTTT; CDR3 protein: CASSVGDTGELFF
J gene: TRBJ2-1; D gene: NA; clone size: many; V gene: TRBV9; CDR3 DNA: TGTGCCAGCAGCGTATCCCAAGGTGAGCAGTTCTTC; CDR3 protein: CASSVSQGEQFF
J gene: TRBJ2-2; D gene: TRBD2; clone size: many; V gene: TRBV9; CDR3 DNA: TGTGCCAGCAGCGTAGCTGGGCTAGCGGGGGACCCGAACACCGGGGAGCTGTTTTTT; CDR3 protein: CASSVAGLAGDPNTGELFF
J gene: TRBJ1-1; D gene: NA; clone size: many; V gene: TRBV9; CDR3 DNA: TGTGCCAGCAGCTTATCGGACAGGAACACTGAAGCTTTCTTT; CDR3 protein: CASSLSDRNTEAFF
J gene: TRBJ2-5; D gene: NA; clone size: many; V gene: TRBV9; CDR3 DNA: TGTGCCAGCGCCCGGGGGGCAGCTCTCCAAGAGACCCAGTACTTC; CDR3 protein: CASARGAALQETQYF
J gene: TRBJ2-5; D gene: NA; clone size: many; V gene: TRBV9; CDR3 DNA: TGTGCCAGCAGCCCGGACGGGCGGGGAGAGACCCAGTACTTC; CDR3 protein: CASSPDGRGETQYF
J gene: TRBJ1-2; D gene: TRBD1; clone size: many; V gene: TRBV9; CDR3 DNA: TGTGCCAGCAGCGACAGGACAGGGTATGGCTACACCTTC; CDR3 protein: CASSDRTGYGYTF
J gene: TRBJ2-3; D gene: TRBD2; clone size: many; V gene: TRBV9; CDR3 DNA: TGTGCCAGCAGCATATCAGCCGGGACTAGCGGGGGCGAGACAGATACGCAGTATTTT; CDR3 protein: CASSISAGTSGGETDTQYF
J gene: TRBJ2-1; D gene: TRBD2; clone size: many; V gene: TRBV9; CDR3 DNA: TGTGCCAGCAGCGCCGGGACTAGCGGCTACAATGAGCAGTTCTTC; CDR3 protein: CASSAGTSGYNEQFF
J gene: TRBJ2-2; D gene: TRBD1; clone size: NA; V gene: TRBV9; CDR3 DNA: TGTGCCAGCAGCGAAAGACAGGGGCGAGGCACCGGGGAGCTGTTTTTT; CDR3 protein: CASSERQGRGTGELFF
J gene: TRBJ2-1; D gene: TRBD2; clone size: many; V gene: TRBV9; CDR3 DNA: TGTGCCAGCAGCGTAGGACTAGCGGGAGCTCCCTCCTACAATGAGCAGTTCTTC; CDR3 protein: CASSVGLAGAPSYNEQFF
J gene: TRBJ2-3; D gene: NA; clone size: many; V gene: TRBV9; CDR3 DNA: TGTGCCAGCAGCGCGGAAGATACGCAGTATTTT; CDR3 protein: CASSAEDTQYF
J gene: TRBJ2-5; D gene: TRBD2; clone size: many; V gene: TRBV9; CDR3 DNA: TGTGCCAGCAGCGTAGCGGGAGGGAACCAAGAGACCCAGTACTTC; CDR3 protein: CASSVAGGNQETQYF
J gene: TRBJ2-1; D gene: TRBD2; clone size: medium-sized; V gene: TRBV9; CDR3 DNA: TGTGCCAGCAGCGCCGGGACTAGCGGCTTTGGGAATGAGCAGTTCTTC; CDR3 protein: CASSAGTSGFGNEQFF
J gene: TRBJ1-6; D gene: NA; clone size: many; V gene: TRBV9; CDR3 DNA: TGTGCCAGCAGCGGCACCGGGGCACTTAATTCACCCCTCCACTTT; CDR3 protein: CASSGTGALNSPLHF
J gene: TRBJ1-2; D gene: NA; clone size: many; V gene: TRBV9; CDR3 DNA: TGTGCCAGCAGCGTCCAACAGGGCTATGGCTACACCTTC; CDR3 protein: CASSVQQGYGYTF
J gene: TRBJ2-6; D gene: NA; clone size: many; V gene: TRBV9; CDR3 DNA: TGTGCCAGCACCGGGAGTTCTGGGGCCAACGTCCTGACTTTC; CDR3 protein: CASTGSSGANVLTF
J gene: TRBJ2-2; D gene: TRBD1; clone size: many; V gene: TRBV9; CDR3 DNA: TGTGCCAGCAGCGTAGGGGGACAGGTTAACACCGGGGAGCTGTTTTTT; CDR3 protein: CASSVGGQVNTGELFF
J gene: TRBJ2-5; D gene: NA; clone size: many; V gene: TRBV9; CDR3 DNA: TGTGCCAGCAGCGTAGGCGGGGATGAGACCCAGTACTTC; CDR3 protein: CASSVGGDETQYF
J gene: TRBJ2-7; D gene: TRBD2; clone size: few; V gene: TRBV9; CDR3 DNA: TGTGCCAGCAGCGCGGGACTAGCGGGACGCTTAATTCCCTACGAGCAGTACTTC; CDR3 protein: CASSAGLAGRLIPYEQYF
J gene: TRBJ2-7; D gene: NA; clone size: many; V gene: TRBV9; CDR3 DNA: TGTGCCAGCAGCCAGATGTCGGCAGCGAGCTCCTACGAGCAGTACTTC; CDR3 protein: CASSQMSAASSYEQYF